These 21 T cell receptor beta chains came from one sample sequenced in a study of sequential checkpoint blockade in melanoma. Measured with immunoSEQ multiplex PCR; TCRdb has only the in-frame clones, and not every one. The sample has roughly 4,000 clones, roughly 45% seen once. Treatment noted: randomized to nivolumab then ipilimumab (arm A) or the reverse (arm B). The specimen was CD8+ T cells sorted from blood (inferred from file names), collected from a patient given nivolumab and ipilimumab in sequence. Receptors originate from a human donor with melanoma.

The rearrangement joins TRBV5-4 to TRBJ2-7; TRBD1 might be the D (6 bases). CDR1 and CDR2 (germline): SGHNT, YYREEE (reference sequence). CDR3 length equals 12 residues. V shed 6 bases and J shed 6 bases, with 13 bases lying between them. The CDR3 sequence is CASNLQGSEQYF. The CDR3 DNA follows: TGTGCCAGCAACCTACAGGGATCCGAGCAGTACTTC.

This clone was detected a few times. The rearrangement links TRBV18 to TRBJ2-7; D is perhaps TRBD2 (6 bases). Germline V gene sequence: CDR1 KGHSH, CDR2 LQKENI. V lost 0 bases, J lost 4 bases, and 16 bases lay in between. The CDR3 contains 16 residues. DNA for the CDR3: TGTGCCAGCTCACCACCGACGGGCGCGGGGAGTTACGAGCAGTACTTC. Translation: CASSPPTGAGSYEQYF.

V is TRBV19 and J is TRBJ2-7, with D possibly TRBD1 on 6 matching bases. V gave up 6 bases and J gave up 5 bases, with 14 bases separating them. CDR1 and CDR2 from the germline V gene are LNHDA and SQIVND (reference sequence). The CDR3 totals 13 residues. The CDR3 protein is CASSWGLSNEQYF. The CDR3 coding sequence is TGTGCCAGTAGCTGGGGGCTCTCGAACGAGCAGTACTTC.

V usage is TRBV4-1 and J usage is TRBJ1-1; a possible D gene is TRBD1 (5 bases). V was shortened by 0 bases and J by 2 bases, with 13 bases between the two germline ends. The germline V gene encodes CDR1 MGHRA and CDR2 YSYEKL. The CDR3 runs 16 residues. CDR3 protein: CASSQEGGSTNTEAFF. In DNA, the CDR3 is TGCGCCAGCAGCCAAGAGGGGGGGAGTACTAACACTGAAGCTTTCTTT.

In this sample, this clone turned up a few times. The genes are TRBV10-3 and TRBJ1-6, with TRBD1 as a possible D gene (6 bases). Germline CDR1 is ENHRY and CDR2 is SYGVKD. This CDR3 has 13 amino acids. V shed 4 bases and J shed 13 bases, with 14 bases lying between them. The CDR3 region is CAISGTDDRPLHF. The DNA for the CDR3 is TGTGCCATCAGTGGGACTGACGACAGGCCCCTCCACTTT.

The V and J genes are TRBV28 and TRBJ1-6; D ambiguous. The CDR3 extends over 15 amino acids. Looked up from germline, CDR1 is MDHEN and CDR2 is SYDVKM. V shed 1 base and J shed 7 bases, with 11 bases lying between them. The chain's CDR3 is CASSLSGEPNSPLHF. The CDR3 nucleotides are TGTGCCAGCAGTTTATCCGGGGAGCCCAATTCACCCCTCCACTTT.

The chain couples TRBV27 to TRBJ2-5; 10 positions agree with TRBD2. Near its end, the DNA agrees better with TRBJ2-7, so the J call may be wrong. Germline V gene data show CDR1 as MNHEY and CDR2 as SMNVEV (reference sequence). CDR3 length equals 17 residues. CDR3 sequence: CASSPWASGSISYEQYF. In nucleotides, the CDR3 is TGTGCCAGCAGTCCCTGGGCTAGCGGGAGTATATCCTACGAGCAGTACTTC.

This clone showed up just once. The chain carries TRBV5-1 and TRBJ2-1; 13 nucleotides align to TRBD2. This CDR3 is built from 15 residues. In germline, CDR1 is SGHRS, CDR2 YFSETQ. With V trimmed by 6 bases and J by 8 bases, 8 bases remained unmatched. The CDR3 bases are TGCGCCAGCATAACTAGCGGGGGGGTCCAGGATGAGCAGTTCTTC. Protein sequence: CASITSGGVQDEQFF.

This clone has more than one count but fewer than ten. The chain couples TRBV19 to TRBJ2-7; the match to TRBD1 covers 10 bases. The CDR3 spans 16 residues. With V trimmed by 5 bases and J by 3 bases, 10 bases remained unmatched. CDR1 LNHDA and CDR2 SQIVND come from the germline V gene (reference sequence). CDR3 in amino acids: CASSVAGGTGVYEQYF. The CDR3 bases are TGTGCCAGTAGTGTGGCTGGAGGGACAGGGGTCTACGAGCAGTACTTC.

This chain joins TRBV7-3 and TRBJ1-1, with TRBD1 identical over 9 bases. CDR3 length: 14 residues. Germline loops: CDR1 SGHTA, CDR2 FQGTGA. The V gene end was trimmed by 2 bases and the J gene end by 4 bases; junction bases not matched to a gene: 2. CDR3 loop: CASSLGQGRTEAFF. As DNA, the CDR3 is TGTGCCAGCAGCTTAGGACAGGGGCGCACTGAAGCTTTCTTT.

Comments on this clone: At one of its ends the junction is not consistent with the germline gene, which may arise from a read error. J is TRBJ2-7 and V is TRBV5-6; D remains ambiguous. There are 13 residues in the CDR3. Per the germline V gene, CDR1 is SGHDT and CDR2 is YYEEEE. CDR3 protein: CASSLGPEKSMHF. For the CDR3, the DNA is TGTGCCAGCAGCTTGGGTCCGGAGAAGAGCATGCACTTC.

The chain is built from TRBV4-3 and TRBJ2-7, with a weak D call TRBD2 (5 bases). CDR1 is LGHNA and CDR2 is YSLEER in the germline V gene. Trimming left V 0 bases short and J 0 bases short, with 6 bases between. This CDR3 has 14 residues. CDR3 nucleotide sequence: TGCGCCAGCAGCCAAGAGAGGGCCTCCTACGAGCAGTACTTC. As protein: CASSQERASYEQYF.

This clone was seen only a few times. The rearrangement uses TRBV23-1 and TRBJ1-2; D gene ambiguous. TRBV23-1 is classed as an ORF, of uncertain function. V lost 10 bases, J lost 4 bases, and 19 bases lay in between. The CDR3 runs to 14 residues. The CDR3 coding sequence is TGCGCCACCCGTTCGCACGGTGTGGTCTATGGCTACACCTTC. Translated: CATRSHGVVYGYTF.

The chain has TRBV7-8 and TRBJ2-7; D is ambiguous. The CDR3 covers 11 residues. From germline, CDR1 is SGHVS and CDR2 FQNEAQ. V lost 5 bases and J 7 bases, leaving 9 bases between the germline ends. The CDR3 loop is CASSTNEEQYF. The CDR3 region has the DNA TGTGCCAGCAGCACTAATGAGGAGCAGTACTTC. The full variable domain, rest sourced from reference TRBV7-8 and TRBJ2-7, is GAGVSQSPRYKVAKRGQDVALRCDPISGHVSLFWYQQALGQGPEFLTYFQNEAQLDKSGLPSDRFFAERPEGSVSTLKIQRTQQEDSAVYLCASSTNEEQYFGPGTRLTVT.

This clone was counted only a few times. The chain employs TRBV5-5 and TRBJ2-1, with D perhaps matching TRBD2 (5 bases). This CDR3 has 16 amino acids. From germline, CDR1 is SGHKS and CDR2 YYEKEE (reference sequence). Trimming left V 2 bases short and J 0 bases short, with 12 bases between. CDR3 in DNA: TGTGCCAGCAGCTTAATTGGGGAGAGCTCCTACAATGAGCAGTTCTTC. It encodes CASSLIGESSYNEQFF.

The chain couples TRBV2 to TRBJ1-2, with D maybe TRBD1 (5 bases). V was pared by 4 bases and J by 5 bases, with 17 bases between. This CDR3 comprises 15 residues. Germline CDR1 is SNHLY and CDR2 is FYNNEI. CDR3 loop: CASSVVAGNLYGYTF. The CDR3 DNA reads as TGTGCCAGCAGTGTGGTAGCAGGGAACCTTTATGGCTACACCTTC.

In DNA, the CDR3 is TGTGCCAGCAGCTTAGGGTGGGGCAACACTGAAGCTTTCTTT. Its translation is CASSLGWGNTEAFF. This chain joins TRBV7-2 and TRBJ1-1; D may be TRBD1 (5 bases). The CDR3 is made up of 14 amino acids. The V end was cut by 1 base, the J end by 2 bases, with 8 bases between. Germline V gives CDR1 SGHTA, CDR2 FQGNSA. The full variable domain, completed using reference TRBV7-2 and TRBJ1-1, is GAGVSQSPSNKVTEKGKDVELRCDPISGHTALYWYRQSLGQGLEFLIYFQGNSAPDKSGLPSDRFSAERTGGSVSTLTIQRTQQEDSAVYLCASSLGWGNTEAFFGQGTRLTVV.

This sequence joins TRBV27 and TRBJ1-2, with 8 bases aligning to TRBD1. CDR1 is MNHEY, CDR2 SMNVEV, per germline (reference sequence). V gave up 0 bases and J gave up 5 bases; unmatched junction bases: 2. The CDR3 contains 14 residues. Here the CDR3 reads CASSLSTGAYGYTF. In nucleotides, the CDR3 is TGTGCCAGCAGTTTATCGACAGGGGCTTATGGCTACACCTTC.

About this clone: Compared with germline, one end of the junction differs, possibly owing to a read error. The identical CDR3 is also encoded by other nucleotide sequences in the sample. V is TRBV15 and J is TRBJ2-7, with 9 bases lining up with TRBD2. This CDR3 contains 13 residues. Germline V gives CDR1 LNHNV, CDR2 YYDKDF (reference sequence). CDR3 nucleotides: TGTGCTACCAGCAGCTTAGCGGGGGAAGAGCAGTACTTC. It yields the protein CATSSLAGEEQYF.

The J gene is TRBJ2-7, the V gene TRBV7-2, with D perhaps matching TRBD2 (5 bases). The CDR3 extends over 12 amino acids. The germline CDR1 and CDR2 sequences are SGHTA and FQGNSA. V was clipped by 5 bases and J by 7 bases, with 12 bases between them. CDR3 in amino acids: CASSHLSGEQYF. CDR3 coding DNA: TGTGCCAGCAGCCACCTGTCGGGGGAGCAGTACTTC.

This clone was seen a handful of times. The J gene is TRBJ1-1, the V gene TRBV11-2; D is perhaps TRBD1 (5 bases). CDR1 and CDR2 from the germline V gene are SGHAT and FQNNGV. V lost 0 bases, J lost 0 bases, and 8 bases lay in between. The CDR3 has 15 residues. The CDR3 nucleotides read TGTGCCAGCAGCTTAGAGGGGGGAATGAACACTGAAGCTTTCTTT. Residues: CASSLEGGMNTEAFF.